A single sample gave rise to the 15 T cell receptor beta chains below, sequenced in a study of Graves' ophthalmopathy and Graves' hyperthyroidism. RNA transcripts provided the template for amplifying TCR beta CDR3 regions. HTBI primers were employed in first-round RT-PCR, then a second-round multiplex PCR followed. One entry per CDR3 protein results from TCRdb running MiXCR on the multiplex PCR reads. This sample carries about 240,000 distinct CDR3 sequences, 45% of them seen once, and the ten largest clones take approximately 44%. The sequencing sample was made of peripheral blood. These TCRs come from an adult man with Graves' ophthalmopathy.

The chain uses TRBV14 and TRBJ2-7; 8 bases agree with TRBD2. J lost 2 bases, V lost 2 bases, and 8 bases had no gene match. This CDR3 spans 16 amino acids. Per germline, CDR1 SGHDN and CDR2 FVKESK. The CDR3 loop reads CASSQTSGLAPYEQYF. The CDR3 DNA sequence: TGTGCCAGCAGCCAAACCTCAGGACTAGCCCCCTACGAGCAGTACTTC.

This clonotype was picked up one time. This chain joins TRBV2 and TRBJ1-1; maybe TRBD1 (6 bases). V was shortened by 7 bases and J by 9 bases, with 12 bases between the two germline ends. Germline V CDR1 and CDR2: SNHLY, FYNNEI. CDR3 length: 11 amino acids. CDR3 DNA sequence: TGTGCCAGCAACCAGGGGAAGAAAGCTTTCTTT. Amino acid sequence: CASNQGKKAFF.

The table lists this clonotype with a few counts. V usage is TRBV25-1 and J usage is TRBJ1-2; 7 bases fit TRBD1. This CDR3 comprises 13 residues. Germline assignment: CDR1 MGHDK and CDR2 SYGVNS. J gave up 6 bases and V 8 bases, and 9 bases lay outside the gene matches. The CDR3 sequence is CASSPYRGDGYTF. The CDR3 DNA is TGTGCCAGCTCACCGTACAGGGGCGATGGCTACACCTTC.

This chain joins TRBV6-1 and TRBJ2-7; the D gene could be TRBD1 or TRBD2 (5 bases each). V lost 7 bases and J lost 6, with 10 bases in between. This CDR3 contains 11 residues. Germline V gene data show CDR1 as MNHNS and CDR2 as SASEGT. CDR3 protein: CASTYGGEQYF. CDR3 sequence (DNA): TGTGCCAGCACCTATGGGGGCGAGCAGTACTTC.

The DNA of the CDR3 is TGCGCCAGCCATATGGGACAGGCAGAGACCCAGTACTTC. Translated, it gives CASHMGQAETQYF. This chain joins TRBV5-1 and TRBJ2-5, with 8 bases matching TRBD1. The CDR3 loop spans 13 amino acids. V shed 7 bases, J shed 4 bases, and the junction held 6 bases outside the gene matches. Germline CDR1 reads SGHRS; CDR2 reads YFSETQ.

The chain carries TRBV7-2 and TRBJ2-2; 10 nucleotides agree with TRBD2. This CDR3 spans 15 amino acids. Trimming removed 11 bases from V and 4 bases from J; junction bases left unmatched: 10. Germline lookup yields CDR1 SGHTA and CDR2 FQGNSA. The chain's CDR3 is CAPVPAGGITGELFF. The CDR3 bases are TGTGCCCCCGTTCCAGCGGGAGGGATCACCGGGGAGCTGTTTTTT.

This clonotype was seen once. This rearrangement joins TRBV7-2 to TRBJ2-7; 9 nucleotides line up with TRBD1. The V gene end was trimmed by 3 bases and the J gene end by 3 bases; junction bases not matched to a gene: 9. CDR1 and CDR2 (germline): SGHTA, FQGNSA. This CDR3 contains 16 residues. CDR3 in amino acids: CASSLSPGQGNYEQYF. The CDR3 DNA reads TGTGCCAGCAGCTTGTCTCCGGGACAGGGTAACTACGAGCAGTACTTC.

Regarding this clonotype: Given the absence of the conserved phenylalanine or tryptophan at the CDR3 end, a read error is likely. The DNA is omitted, as the CDR3 cannot be located on it reliably, and the CDR3 follows TCRdb's listing. This chain connects TRBV2 to TRBJ2-5. Germline V lookup: CDR1 SNHLY, CDR2 FYNNEI. The CDR3 has 12 amino acids, counting both end residues. This chain's CDR3 is CASSLYFVFLCL.

V usage is TRBV9 and J usage is TRBJ1-2, with 10 bases fitting TRBD1. The CDR3 spans 15 residues. CDR1 SGDLS and CDR2 YYNGEE come from the germline V gene. V shed 3 bases, J shed 8 bases, and the junction held 10 bases outside the gene matches. DNA for the CDR3: TGTGCCAGCAGCGCAAGGACAGGGGGGACCGGCGGCTACACCTTC. Amino acids: CASSARTGGTGGYTF.

The chain has TRBV19 and TRBJ2-5; 9 nucleotides match TRBD2. CDR1 is LNHDA, CDR2 SQIVND, per germline (reference sequence). This CDR3 contains 14 residues. Germline trimming cut 7 bases from V and 1 base from J; bases unmatched to any gene: 4. The CDR3 loop reads CASTVTSGQETQYF. The CDR3, as DNA: TGTGCCAGTACCGTGACTAGCGGCCAAGAGACCCAGTACTTC.

This clonotype was counted a few times. The gene calls are TRBV10-3 and TRBJ2-3; D gene unclear. Trimming shortened V by 3 bases and J by 2 bases, and 0 bases separated the two germline ends. Germline V gives CDR1 ENHRY, CDR2 SYGVKD. CDR3 length: 11 amino acids. The CDR3 sequence is CAISDTDTQYF. The DNA of the CDR3 is TGTGCCATCAGTGACACAGATACGCAGTATTTT.

This chain connects TRBV15 to TRBJ1-4; D unclear. The V end was cut by 3 bases, the J end by 7 bases, with 9 bases between. Germline CDR1 LNHNV, CDR2 YYDKDF (reference sequence). This CDR3 has 13 amino acids. The CDR3 sequence: CATSSDPGEKLFF. CDR3 nucleotide sequence: TGTGCCACCAGCAGCGACCCGGGTGAAAAACTGTTTTTT. Drawing the rest from reference TRBV15 and TRBJ1-4, the complete variable domain is DAMVIQNPRYQVTQFGKPVTLSCSQTLNHNVMYWYQQKSSQAPKLLFHYYDKDFNNEADTPDNFQSRRPNTSFCFLDIRSPGLGDTAMYLCATSSDPGEKLFFGSGTQLSVL.

This clonotype was recorded only once. The rearrangement uses TRBV5-1 and TRBJ2-7; no clear D gene. Germline V gene sequence: CDR1 SGHRS, CDR2 YFSETQ. Trimming removed 7 bases at V and 5 bases at J, with 10 bases between. The CDR3 is 11 residues long. CDR3 in amino acids: CASRQMDEQYF. CDR3 DNA: TGCGCCAGCCGACAAATGGACGAGCAGTACTTC.

The rearrangement joins TRBV13 to TRBJ2-7; D call uncertain. The germline V gene has CDR1 PRHDT and CDR2 FYEKMQ (reference sequence). The CDR3 has 13 residues. Trimming took off 3 bases at V and 5 bases at J, with 11 bases between the two ends. The CDR3 reads CASSLPSSNEQYF. CDR3 coding DNA: TGTGCCAGCAGCTTGCCTAGTTCTAACGAGCAGTACTTC.

The V call is TRBV19, the J call TRBJ1-2; 7 bases align to TRBD1. V trimming: 3 bases; J trimming: 4 bases; junction bases outside the gene matches: 14. Germline CDR1 is LNHDA and CDR2 is SQIVND (reference sequence). The CDR3 sequence is 17 residues long. CDR3 sequence: CASSIQQYRGKGYGYTF. The CDR3 coding sequence is TGTGCCAGTAGTATCCAACAATACAGGGGAAAGGGCTATGGCTACACCTTC. Drawing the rest from reference TRBV19 and TRBJ1-2, the complete variable domain is DGGITQSPKYLFRKEGQNVTLSCEQNLNHDAMYWYRQDPGQGLRLIYYSQIVNDFQKGDIAEGYSVSREKKESFPLTVTSAQKNPTAFYLCASSIQQYRGKGYGYTFGSGTRLTVV.